This T cell receptor beta chain was identified in a study of HIV-infected children after antiretroviral therapy interruption. Study in general: Weeks 0, 12, interruption end (24 or 48), and about 3 years post-study gave interruption-arm samples. The study, taken as a whole, reports: Naive CD4+ sequences overlapped less between time points once interruption began.

A 3' RACE protocol on RNA, with unique molecular identifiers, produced the TCR library. TCRdb reprocessed the 3' RACE reads with MiXCR, giving one entry per CDR3 protein. The sample comprises about 86,000 distinct CDR3 sequences, around 6.9% of which are singletons, and more than 0.95% rests with the top ten. Treatment denoted: PENTA 11 planned treatment interruption arm or continuous ART arm. The CDR3 runs to 15 residues. V lost 7 bases, J lost 1 base, and 9 bases stayed unmatched. There are a few counts of this clonotype. Its antigen is still unknown. The receptor's source is a pool of human donors with HIV. J is TRBJ1-1 and V is TRBV12-3 or TRBV12-4; 7 bases are a match to TRBD1. The source was CD45RA+ CD4+ T cells from PBMCs, pooled from several time points, collected from a donor given antiretroviral therapy, either interrupted or continuous. Described subset: naive CD4+ CD45RA+ CD45RO- T cells. CDR3 amino acids: CASKKTGERNTEAFF. The CDR3 DNA reads TGTGCCAGCAAGAAAACAGGGGAACGGAACACTGAAGCTTTCTTT.